Sequencing of this T cell receptor (beta chain) was carried out in a study of T cells in Graves' hyperthyroidism and ophthalmopathy. Study-wide results and caveats: By a 13 V-J model, ophthalmopathy was set apart from stable hyperthyroidism.

Concerning this clonotype itself: The target antigen is unknown.

PBMCs came from over 8.5 ml fresh peripheral blood. Amplified TCR beta CDR3 regions derived from RNA transcripts. TCR CDR3 underwent first-round RT-PCR with the HTBI primer set. Using its own MiXCR run on the multiplex PCR reads, TCRdb lists one record per CDR3 protein. The sample records around 340,000 distinct CDR3 sequences, 20% to 25% being singletons. The germline V and J ends were trimmed by 5 bases and 3 bases, with 22 bases remaining between them. The CDR3 totals 17 residues. Germline values: CDR1 LNHNV, CDR2 YYDKDF (reference sequence). The source material was blood. The sequence came from a woman in her forties or fifties with Graves' hyperthyroidism. The genes are TRBV15 and TRBJ1-1; tentatively, D is TRBD1 (5 bases). CDR3 in DNA: TGTGCCACCAGCGTCGACGCTCCCCTCGGGACTTACACTGAAGCTTTCTTT. Translation gives CATSVDAPLGTYTEAFF. The entire variable domain, with the rest obtained from reference TRBV15 and TRBJ1-1, is as follows: DAMVIQNPRYQVTQFGKPVTLSCSQTLNHNVMYWYQQKSSQAPKLLFHYYDKDFNNEADTPDNFQSRRPNTSFCFLDIRSPGLGDTAMYLCATSVDAPLGTYTEAFFGQGTRLTVV.